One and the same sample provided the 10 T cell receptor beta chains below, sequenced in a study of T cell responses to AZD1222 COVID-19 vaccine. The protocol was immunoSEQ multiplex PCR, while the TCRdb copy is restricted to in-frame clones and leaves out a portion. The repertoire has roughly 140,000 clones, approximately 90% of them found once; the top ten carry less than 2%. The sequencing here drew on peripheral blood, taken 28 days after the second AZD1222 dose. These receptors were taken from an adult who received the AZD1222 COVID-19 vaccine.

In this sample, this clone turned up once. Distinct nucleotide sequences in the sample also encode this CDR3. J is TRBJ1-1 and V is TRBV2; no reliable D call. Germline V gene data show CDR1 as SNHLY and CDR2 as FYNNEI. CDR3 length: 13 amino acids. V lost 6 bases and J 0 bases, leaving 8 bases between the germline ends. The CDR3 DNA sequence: TGTGCCAGCAGCGTATCCATGAACACTGAAGCTTTCTTT. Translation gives CASSVSMNTEAFF.

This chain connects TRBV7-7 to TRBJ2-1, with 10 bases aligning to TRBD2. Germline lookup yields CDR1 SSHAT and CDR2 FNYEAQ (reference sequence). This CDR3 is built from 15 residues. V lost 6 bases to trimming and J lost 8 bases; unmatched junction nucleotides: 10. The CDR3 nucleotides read TGTGCCAGCAGTTATTTAGCGGGGGGACGCGATGAGCAGTTCTTC. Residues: CASSYLAGGRDEQFF.

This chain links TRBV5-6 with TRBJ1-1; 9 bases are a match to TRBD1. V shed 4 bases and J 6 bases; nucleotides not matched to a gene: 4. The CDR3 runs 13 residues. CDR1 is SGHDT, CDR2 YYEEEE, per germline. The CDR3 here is CASSGQGTAEAFF. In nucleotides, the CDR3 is TGTGCCAGCAGCGGACAGGGGACGGCTGAAGCTTTCTTT.

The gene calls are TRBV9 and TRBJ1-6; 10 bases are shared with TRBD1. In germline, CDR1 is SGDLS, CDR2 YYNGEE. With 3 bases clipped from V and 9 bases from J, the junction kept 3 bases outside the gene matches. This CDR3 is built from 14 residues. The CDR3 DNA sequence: TGTGCCAGCAGCGGTGACAGGGGGCTTTCACCCCTCCACTTT. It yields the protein CASSGDRGLSPLHF.

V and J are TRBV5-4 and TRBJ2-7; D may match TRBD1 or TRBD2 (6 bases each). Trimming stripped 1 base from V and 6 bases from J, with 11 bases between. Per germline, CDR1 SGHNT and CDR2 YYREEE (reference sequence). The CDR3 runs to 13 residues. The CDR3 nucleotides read TGTGCCAGCAGCTTGTTTGGGGGGCCCGAGCAGTACTTC. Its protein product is CASSLFGGPEQYF.

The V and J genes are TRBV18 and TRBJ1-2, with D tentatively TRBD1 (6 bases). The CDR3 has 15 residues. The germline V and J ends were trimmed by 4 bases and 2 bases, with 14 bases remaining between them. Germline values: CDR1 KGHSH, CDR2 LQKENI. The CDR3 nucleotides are TGTGCCAGCTCACAACAGGGAGGTGAGAACTATGGCTACACCTTC. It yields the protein CASSQQGGENYGYTF.

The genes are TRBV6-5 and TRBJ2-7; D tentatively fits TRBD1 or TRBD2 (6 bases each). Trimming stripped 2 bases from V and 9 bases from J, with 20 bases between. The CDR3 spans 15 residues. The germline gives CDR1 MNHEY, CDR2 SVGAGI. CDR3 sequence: CASSYLSGGGLRQYF. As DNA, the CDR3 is TGTGCCAGCAGTTACCTTAGCGGAGGGGGTCTTCGGCAGTACTTC.

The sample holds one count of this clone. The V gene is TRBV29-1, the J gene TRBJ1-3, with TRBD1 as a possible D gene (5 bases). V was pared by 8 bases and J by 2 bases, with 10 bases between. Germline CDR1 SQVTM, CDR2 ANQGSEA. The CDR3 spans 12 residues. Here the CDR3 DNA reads TGCAGCTCCCAGGGAACTGGAAACACCATATATTTT. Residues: CSSQGTGNTIYF.

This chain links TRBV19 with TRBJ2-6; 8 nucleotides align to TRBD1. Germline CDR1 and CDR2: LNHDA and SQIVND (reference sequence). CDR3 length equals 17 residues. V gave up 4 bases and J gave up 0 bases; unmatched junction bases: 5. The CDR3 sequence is CASSTFGTGSGANVLTF. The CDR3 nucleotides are TGTGCCAGTAGTACCTTCGGGACAGGCTCTGGGGCCAACGTCCTGACTTTC.

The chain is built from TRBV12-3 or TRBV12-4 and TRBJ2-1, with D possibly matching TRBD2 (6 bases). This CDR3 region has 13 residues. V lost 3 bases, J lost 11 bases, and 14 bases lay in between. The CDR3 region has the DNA TGTGCCAGCAGTTTTGCGGGACTGAGACAGCAGTTCTTC. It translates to CASSFAGLRQQFF.